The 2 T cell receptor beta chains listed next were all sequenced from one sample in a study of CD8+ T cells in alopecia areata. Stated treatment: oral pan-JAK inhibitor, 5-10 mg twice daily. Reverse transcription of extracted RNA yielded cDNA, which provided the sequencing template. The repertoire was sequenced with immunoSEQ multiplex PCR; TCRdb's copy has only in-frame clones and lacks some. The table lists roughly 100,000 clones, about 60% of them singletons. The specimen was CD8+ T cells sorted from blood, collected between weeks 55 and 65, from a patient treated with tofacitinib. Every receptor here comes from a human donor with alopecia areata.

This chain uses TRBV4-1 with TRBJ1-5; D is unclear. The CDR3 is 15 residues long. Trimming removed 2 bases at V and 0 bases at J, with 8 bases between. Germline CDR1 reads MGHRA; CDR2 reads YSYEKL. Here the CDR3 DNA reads TGCGCCAGCAGCCAACTGGACCCTAGCAATCAGCCCCAGCATTTT. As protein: CASSQLDPSNQPQHF.

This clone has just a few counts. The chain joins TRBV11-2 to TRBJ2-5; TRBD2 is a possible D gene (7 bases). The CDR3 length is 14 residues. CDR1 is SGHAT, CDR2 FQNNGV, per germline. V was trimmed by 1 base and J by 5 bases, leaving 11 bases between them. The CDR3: CASSLAGGEETQYF. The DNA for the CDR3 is TGTGCCAGCAGCTTAGCGGGGGGCGAGGAGACCCAGTACTTC.